One sample yielded the 21 T cell receptor beta chains listed below, sequenced in a study of regulatory T cells in long-lasting Graves disease. This sample's time point: persistent/refractory GD, antithyroid drugs over 5 years with positive TRAb. From RNA extracted from PBMCs, the TCR library was made. Researchers made TCR beta libraries by using iRepertoire HTBI primers and running Arm-PCR on CDR3 regions. TCRdb redid the calling of the multiplex PCR reads with MiXCR, one entry per CDR3 protein. The sample lists about 470,000 distinct CDR3 sequences, about 20% occurring once. The sample consisted of peripheral blood mononuclear cells (PBMCs), taken when the disease was refractory, from a patient treated with antithyroid drugs. The source is a female donor with Graves disease.

The chain combines TRBV5-4 with TRBJ2-7, with D unresolved. CDR3 length: 13 amino acids. Trimming took 1 base from V and 1 from J, leaving 6 bases between them. Germline values: CDR1 SGHNT, CDR2 YYREEE (reference sequence). CDR3 in amino acids: CASSLKGSYEQYF. In DNA, the CDR3 is TGTGCCAGCAGCTTGAAGGGATCCTACGAGCAGTACTTC.

This chain joins TRBV7-6 and TRBJ2-1; D unclear. Germline loops: CDR1 SGHVS, CDR2 FNYEAQ. The V end lost 6 bases, the J end lost 1 base, and 13 bases lay between the germline ends. The CDR3 has 15 residues. The CDR3 nucleotides are TGTGCCAGCAGTCCAAGTTTGGGATCCTACAATGAGCAGTTCTTC. As protein: CASSPSLGSYNEQFF.

This clonotype was detected many times. In nucleotides, the CDR3 is TGTGCCAGCAGTTTACAGCGCAGGGTGAACACCGGGGAGCTGTTTTTT. Translating gives CASSLQRRVNTGELFF. The V gene is TRBV12-3 or TRBV12-4, the J gene TRBJ2-2, with D perhaps TRBD1 (5 bases). The CDR3 covers 16 residues. Trimming removed 2 bases at V and 1 base at J, with 11 bases between.

The rearrangement uses TRBV5-1 and TRBJ2-7; tentatively, D is TRBD2 (5 bases). CDR1 is SGHRS, CDR2 YFSETQ, per germline. CDR3 length: 15 amino acids. V lost 7 bases and J 2 bases, leaving 19 bases between the germline ends. The CDR3 bases are TGCGCCAGCGGCCCGTCGACTATTCGGGCCTACGAGCAGTACTTC. Protein: CASGPSTIRAYEQYF.

This clonotype was counted ten times or more. The V gene is TRBV12-3 or TRBV12-4, the J gene TRBJ2-5; D perhaps matches TRBD2 (5 bases). The CDR3 length is 14 residues. V was shortened by 6 bases and J by 5 bases, with 16 bases between the two germline ends. CDR3 loop: CASRSTRIGETQYF. The CDR3 DNA reads TGTGCCAGCAGGTCAACTAGAATTGGGGAGACCCAGTACTTC.

This clonotype has a single count. The V gene is TRBV27, the J gene TRBJ2-1, with 7 bases identical to TRBD2. This CDR3 has 15 residues. Trimming removed 0 bases from V and 7 bases from J; junction bases left unmatched: 6. Per the germline V gene, CDR1 is MNHEY and CDR2 is SMNVEV (reference sequence). The CDR3 DNA reads as TGTGCCAGCAGTTTATCTAGCGGGTCTAGTAATGAGCAGTTCTTC. Protein sequence: CASSLSSGSSNEQFF.

A note on this clonotype: This may arise from a read error, as a much more abundant clone is one base away. The J gene is TRBJ2-7, the V gene TRBV5-1; 11 bases match TRBD2. V trimming: 2 bases; J trimming: 6 bases; junction bases outside the gene matches: 7. Germline assignment: CDR1 SGHRS and CDR2 YFSETQ. The CDR3 extends over 15 amino acids. CDR3 loop: CASSLTSGSLGEQYF. DNA of the CDR3: TGCGCCAGCAGCTTAACTAGCGGGAGTCTCGGCGAGCAGTACTTC.

This sequence joins TRBV6-1 and TRBJ2-3; the D is unclear. CDR3 length: 13 amino acids. The germline V gene encodes CDR1 MNHNS and CDR2 SASEGT. Between the trimmed V and J ends, which lost 7 bases and 1 base, there was a span of 9 bases. The CDR3 loop reads CASTLQGTDTQYF. The CDR3 DNA sequence: TGTGCCAGCACCCTGCAGGGCACAGATACGCAGTATTTT.

The chain recombines TRBV18 with TRBJ1-5, with 7 positions matching TRBD1. Trimming at V came to 6 bases and at J to 1 base, leaving 9 bases not matched to a gene. The CDR3 length is 16 residues. In germline, CDR1 is KGHSH, CDR2 LQKENI. The CDR3 protein is CASSVGGPGSNQPQHF. In nucleotides, the CDR3 is TGTGCCAGCTCCGTAGGGGGCCCAGGGAGCAATCAGCCCCAGCATTTT.

This clonotype was seen many times. The chain combines TRBV2 with TRBJ1-2, with unresolved D. CDR1 and CDR2 from the germline V gene are SNHLY and FYNNEI. V lost 5 bases, J lost 2 bases, and 6 bases lay in between. CDR3 length: 12 amino acids. The CDR3 coding sequence is TGTGCCAGCAGTACGGAGAACTATGGCTACACCTTC. This gives the protein CASSTENYGYTF.

The genes are TRBV7-3 and TRBJ2-1; TRBD2 aligns across 9 bases. Looked up from germline, CDR1 is SGHTA and CDR2 is FQGTGA. Trimming removed 5 bases from V and 7 bases from J; junction bases left unmatched: 6. This CDR3 region has 14 residues. The CDR3 DNA is TGTGCCAGCAGCCCCGGACTAGCGTCTAATGAGCAGTTCTTC. Encoded protein: CASSPGLASNEQFF.

This clonotype was recorded many times. The CDR3 coding sequence is TGCGCCAGCAGCTGGGACGTGAACACTGAAGCTTTCTTT. Encoded protein: CASSWDVNTEAFF. The rearrangement uses TRBV5-1 and TRBJ1-1; D might be TRBD1 (5 bases). Germline V gene lookup returns CDR1 SGHRS and CDR2 YFSETQ. This CDR3 is 13 amino acids long. Trimming shortened V by 3 bases and J by 0 bases, and 6 bases separated the two germline ends.

This clonotype occurred many times. Written as DNA, the CDR3 is TGTGCCAGCAGCTCAACAGGGGTGAAGTACGAGCAGTACTTC. It yields the protein CASSSTGVKYEQYF. The chain uses TRBV7-9 and TRBJ2-7; 7 nucleotides line up with TRBD1. Germline V gene lookup returns CDR1 SEHNR and CDR2 FQNEAQ (reference sequence). This CDR3 has 14 residues. V gave up 4 bases and J gave up 4 bases; unmatched junction bases: 7.

This clonotype was found many times. The chain uses TRBV9 and TRBJ1-2; D is undetermined. Germline CDR1 SGDLS, CDR2 YYNGEE. V was clipped by 4 bases and J by 8 bases, with 9 bases between them. The CDR3 runs 11 residues. The CDR3 protein is CASSSDVGYTF. The CDR3 nucleotides read TGTGCCAGCAGCTCGGATGTGGGCTACACCTTC.

The V and J genes are TRBV7-9 and TRBJ2-7; D is perhaps TRBD1 (6 bases). This CDR3 spans 15 amino acids. The V gene lost 6 bases and the J gene lost 2 bases, with 17 bases spanning the gap. The germline CDR1 and CDR2 sequences are SEHNR and FQNEAQ (reference sequence). The CDR3 region is CASSSQSTGPYEQYF. The CDR3, as DNA: TGTGCCAGCAGTTCTCAATCGACAGGACCCTACGAGCAGTACTTC. Supplemented by reference TRBV7-9 and TRBJ2-7, the full variable domain reads DTGVSQNPRHKITKRGQNVTFRCDPISEHNRLYWYRQTLGQGPEFLTYFQNEAQLEKSRLLSDRFSAERPKGSFSTLEIQRTEQGDSAMYLCASSSQSTGPYEQYFGPGTRLTVT.

This clonotype was recorded at least ten times. This chain uses TRBV6-2 or TRBV6-3 with TRBJ2-7, with D tentatively TRBD1 (6 bases). The CDR3 runs to 14 residues. The V end lost 2 bases, the J end lost 5 bases, and 13 bases lay between the germline ends. The V gene's germline CDR1 is MNHEY and CDR2 SVGEGT. The CDR3 reads CASSYRGHTNEQYF. The DNA of the CDR3 is TGTGCCAGCAGTTACCGGGGACACACCAACGAGCAGTACTTC.

This clonotype was observed a few times. The chain employs TRBV15 and TRBJ1-5; D is possibly TRBD1 (6 bases). Trimming took off 1 base at V and 4 bases at J, with 20 bases between the two ends. CDR3 length: 18 amino acids. The germline V gene has CDR1 LNHNV and CDR2 YYDKDF (reference sequence). The CDR3 DNA reads TGTGCCACCAGCAGAGGCCACAGGGCTACGGGGAGGAATCAGCCCCAGCATTTT. This sequence encodes CATSRGHRATGRNQPQHF.

This clonotype was picked up a small number of times. The genes are TRBV5-8 and TRBJ2-2; weak D call: TRBD2 (5 bases). Trimming shortened V by 1 base and J by 10 bases, and 8 bases separated the two germline ends. Germline assignment: CDR1 SGHTS and CDR2 YDEGEE. CDR3 length: 12 amino acids. This chain's CDR3 is CASSLHREELFF. DNA for the CDR3: TGTGCCAGCAGCTTGCATCGGGAGGAGCTGTTTTTT. Looking up the rest from reference TRBV5-8 and TRBJ2-2 gives the full variable domain: EAGVTQSPTHLIKTRGQQATLRCSPISGHTSVYWYQQALGLGLQFLLWYDEGEERNRGNFPPRFSGRQFPNYSSELNVNALELEDSALYLCASSLHREELFFGEGSRLTVL.

V gene TRBV7-9 combines with J gene TRBJ2-1; D possibly corresponds to TRBD1 (6 bases). In germline, CDR1 is SEHNR, CDR2 FQNEAQ (reference sequence). The CDR3 sequence is 13 residues long. V lost 1 base, J lost 8 bases, and 9 bases lay in between. CDR3 sequence: CASSLDRVDEQFF. The CDR3 DNA follows: TGTGCCAGCAGCTTAGACAGGGTCGATGAGCAGTTCTTC.

V gene TRBV11-2 combines with J gene TRBJ2-3; TRBD2 aligns across 7 bases. Germline assignment: CDR1 SGHAT and CDR2 FQNNGV. V was clipped by 1 base and J by 1 base; unmatched bases: 5. This CDR3 is built from 16 residues. Written as DNA, the CDR3 is TGTGCCAGCAGCTTAGGCTATGCGGGAGGCACAGATACGCAGTATTTT. Protein: CASSLGYAGGTDTQYF.

This clonotype was counted only a few times. The gene calls are TRBV27 and TRBJ1-1, with TRBD1 as a possible D gene (5 bases). The V gene's germline CDR1 is MNHEY and CDR2 SMNVEV (reference sequence). V was pared by 5 bases and J by 4 bases, with 14 bases between. The CDR3 spans 14 residues. Here the CDR3 reads CASSTGHTGTEAFF. The CDR3, as DNA: TGTGCCAGCAGTACTGGACACACCGGCACTGAAGCTTTCTTT.